This T cell receptor (beta chain) stems from a study of T and B cells in COVID-19 patients. Study observations and caveats: Clonality of TRB repertoires was high in active COVID-19; recovery brought above-healthy diversity and richness. Of 2,000 to 2,500 TCR clusters found only in the recovered cohort, fewer than 35 had low generation probability.

This clonotype was observed a handful of times. The antigen is unknown. TRB rearrangements were amplified by multiplex PCR with BIOMED2 TRB-A/B primers. One entry per CDR3 protein results from TCRdb running MiXCR on the multiplex PCR reads. The sample includes under 7,500 distinct CDR3 sequences, approximately 26% of them seen just once. Blood genomic DNA input for TRB amplification was 250-500 ng. Looked up from germline, CDR1 is SGHNT and CDR2 is YYREEE (reference sequence). The CDR3 length is 14 residues. With V trimmed by 6 bases and J by 4 bases, 8 bases remained unmatched. The receptor's source is a human donor with active COVID-19. The genes are TRBV5-4 and TRBJ1-1; TRBD1 aligns across 8 bases. Source material: blood. The CDR3 protein is CASTQGQGGTEAFF. The CDR3 region has the DNA TGTGCCAGCACCCAAGGACAGGGTGGCACTGAAGCTTTCTTT. Together with reference TRBV5-4 and TRBJ1-1, the CDR3 gives the full variable domain: ETGVTQSPTHLIKTRGQQVTLRCSSQSGHNTVSWYQQALGQGPQFIFQYYREEENGRGNFPPRFSGLQFPNYSSELNVNALELDDSALYLCASTQGQGGTEAFFGQGTRLTVV.